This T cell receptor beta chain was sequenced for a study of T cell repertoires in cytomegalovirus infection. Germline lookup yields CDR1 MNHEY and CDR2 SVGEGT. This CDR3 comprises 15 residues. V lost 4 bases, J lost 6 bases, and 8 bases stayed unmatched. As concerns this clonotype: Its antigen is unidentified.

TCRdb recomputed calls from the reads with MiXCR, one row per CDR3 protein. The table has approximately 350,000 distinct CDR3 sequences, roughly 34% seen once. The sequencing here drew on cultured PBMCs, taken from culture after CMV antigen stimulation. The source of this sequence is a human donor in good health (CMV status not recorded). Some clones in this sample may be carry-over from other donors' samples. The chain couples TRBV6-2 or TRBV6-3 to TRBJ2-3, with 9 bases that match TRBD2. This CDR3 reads CASSSSSGRRDTQYF. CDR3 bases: TGTGCCAGCAGTTCCAGTAGCGGGAGAAGGGATACGCAGTATTTT.